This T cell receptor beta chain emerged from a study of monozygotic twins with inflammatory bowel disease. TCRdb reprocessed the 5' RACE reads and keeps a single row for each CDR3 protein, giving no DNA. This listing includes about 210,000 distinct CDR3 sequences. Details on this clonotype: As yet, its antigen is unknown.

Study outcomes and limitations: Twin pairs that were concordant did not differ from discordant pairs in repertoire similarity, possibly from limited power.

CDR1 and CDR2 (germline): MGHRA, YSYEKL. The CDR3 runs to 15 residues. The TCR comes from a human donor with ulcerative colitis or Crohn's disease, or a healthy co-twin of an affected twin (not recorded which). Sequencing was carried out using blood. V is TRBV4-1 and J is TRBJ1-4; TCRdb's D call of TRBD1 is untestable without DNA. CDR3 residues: CASSQEQGRKEKLFF.